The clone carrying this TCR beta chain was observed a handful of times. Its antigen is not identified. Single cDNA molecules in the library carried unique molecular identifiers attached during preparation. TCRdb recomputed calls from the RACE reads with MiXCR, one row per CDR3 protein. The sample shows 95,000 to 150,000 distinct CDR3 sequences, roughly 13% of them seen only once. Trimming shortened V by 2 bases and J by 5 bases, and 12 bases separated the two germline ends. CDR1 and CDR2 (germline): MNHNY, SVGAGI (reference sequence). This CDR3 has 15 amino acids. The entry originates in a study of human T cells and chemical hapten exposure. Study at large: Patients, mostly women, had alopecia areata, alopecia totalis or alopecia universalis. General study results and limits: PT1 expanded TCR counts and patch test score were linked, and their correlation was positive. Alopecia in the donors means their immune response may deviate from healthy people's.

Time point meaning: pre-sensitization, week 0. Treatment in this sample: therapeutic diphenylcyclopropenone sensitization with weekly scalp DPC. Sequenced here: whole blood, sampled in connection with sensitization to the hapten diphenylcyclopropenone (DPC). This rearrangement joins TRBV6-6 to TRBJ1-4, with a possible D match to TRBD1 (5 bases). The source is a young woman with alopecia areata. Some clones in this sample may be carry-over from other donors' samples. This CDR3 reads CASSYEGARNEKLFF. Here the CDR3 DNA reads TGTGCCAGCAGTTACGAAGGGGCGAGGAATGAAAAACTGTTTTTT.